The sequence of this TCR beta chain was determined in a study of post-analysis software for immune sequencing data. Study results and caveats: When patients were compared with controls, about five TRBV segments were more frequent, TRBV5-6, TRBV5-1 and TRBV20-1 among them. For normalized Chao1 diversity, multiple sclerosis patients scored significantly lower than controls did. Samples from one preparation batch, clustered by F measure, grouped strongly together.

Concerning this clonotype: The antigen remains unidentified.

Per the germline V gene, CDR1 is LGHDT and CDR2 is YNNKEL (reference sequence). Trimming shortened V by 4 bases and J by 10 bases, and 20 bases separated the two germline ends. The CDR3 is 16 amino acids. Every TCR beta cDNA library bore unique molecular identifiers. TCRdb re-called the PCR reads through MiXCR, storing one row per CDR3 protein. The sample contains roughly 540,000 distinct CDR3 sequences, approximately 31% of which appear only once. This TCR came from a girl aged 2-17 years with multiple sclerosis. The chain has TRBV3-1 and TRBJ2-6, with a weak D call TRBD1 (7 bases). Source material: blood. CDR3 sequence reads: CASSPQGQWDFNVLTF. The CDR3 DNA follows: TGTGCCAGCAGCCCGCAGGGACAGTGGGACTTTAACGTCCTGACTTTC.